This section outlines one T cell receptor (beta chain) sequence together with its context. The clone's antigen remains unknown. Within one base of it there is no much larger clone, and no base qualities were kept. These data originate in a study of control samples from healthy donors and cancer patients (dated by TCRdb to the early 2020s). In the germline V gene, CDR1 corresponds to SGHRS and CDR2 to YFSETQ. V is pared back by 4 bases and J by 5 bases, with 16 bases lying between the germline termini. Measured from the cysteine to the phenylalanine, the CDR3 is 14 residues long. Of all the DNA, just the CDR3 is kept, 42 bases in frame from base 1. The library was obtained by the immunoSEQ multiplex PCR assay. The clones in this table, taken by TCRdb from immuneACCESS, are in-frame only. Not every clone is retained; where verified, under half of the shortfall comes from an unresolved V gene, and the cause of the rest is unknown. Present in this sample are 200,000 to 250,000 clones, 90% to 95% of which were seen just once. The ten largest make up roughly 1.6% of the sample.

This receptor was obtained from a man in his fifties or sixties in good health. Sequences were obtained from blood. The rearrangement joined TRBV5-1 to TRBJ2-7; the D gene is perhaps TRBD1 or TRBD2, as each covers 6 bases. The nucleotide sequence is given as TGCGCCAGCAGCAACCTGTCAGGGGAGGACGAGCAGTACTTC. This encodes CASSNLSGEDEQYF.